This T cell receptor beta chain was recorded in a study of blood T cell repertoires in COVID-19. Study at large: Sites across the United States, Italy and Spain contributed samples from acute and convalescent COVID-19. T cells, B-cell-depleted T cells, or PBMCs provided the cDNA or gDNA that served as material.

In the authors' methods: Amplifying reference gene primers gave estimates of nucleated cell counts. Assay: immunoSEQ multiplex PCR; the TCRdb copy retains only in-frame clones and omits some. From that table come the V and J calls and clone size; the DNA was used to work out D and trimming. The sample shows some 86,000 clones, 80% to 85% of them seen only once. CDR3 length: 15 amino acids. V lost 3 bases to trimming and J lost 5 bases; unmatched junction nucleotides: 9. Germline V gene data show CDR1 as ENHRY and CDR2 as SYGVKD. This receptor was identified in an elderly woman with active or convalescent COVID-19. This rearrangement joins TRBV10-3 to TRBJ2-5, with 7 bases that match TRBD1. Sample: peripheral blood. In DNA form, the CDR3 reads TGTGCCATCAGTGAAGGGACAGCCTCGGGGGAGACCCAGTACTTC. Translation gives CAISEGTASGETQYF.